This T cell receptor (beta chain) is drawn from a study of blood T cell repertoires in COVID-19. V dropped 7 bases and J dropped 5; count of bases not matched to a gene: 3. This CDR3 has 12 amino acids. Germline CDR1 SEHNR, CDR2 FQNEAQ (reference sequence). Assay: immunoSEQ multiplex PCR; the TCRdb copy retains only in-frame clones and omits some. Of about 400,000 clones in the sample, nearly 90% were seen once. The chain has TRBV7-9 and TRBJ2-5; 8 nucleotides align to TRBD1. The material sequenced was PBMCs or T cells enriched from blood (not recorded which). This receptor was taken from a woman in her thirties or forties with acute COVID-19. CDR3 nucleotides: TGTGCCAGCACGACAGGGGTGGAGACCCAGTACTTC. It is translated as CASTTGVETQYF.